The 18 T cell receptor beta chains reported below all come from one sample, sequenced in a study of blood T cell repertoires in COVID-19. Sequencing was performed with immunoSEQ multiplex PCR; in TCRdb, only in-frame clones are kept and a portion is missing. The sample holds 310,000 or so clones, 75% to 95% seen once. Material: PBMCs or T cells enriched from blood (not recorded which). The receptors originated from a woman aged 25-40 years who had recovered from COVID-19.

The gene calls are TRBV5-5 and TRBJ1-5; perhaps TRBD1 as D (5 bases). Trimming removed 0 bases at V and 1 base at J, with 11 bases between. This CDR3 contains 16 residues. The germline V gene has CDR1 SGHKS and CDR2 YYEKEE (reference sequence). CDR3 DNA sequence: TGTGCCAGCAGCTTGGAGTTTCGGGGGAGCAATCAGCCCCAGCATTTT. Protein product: CASSLEFRGSNQPQHF.

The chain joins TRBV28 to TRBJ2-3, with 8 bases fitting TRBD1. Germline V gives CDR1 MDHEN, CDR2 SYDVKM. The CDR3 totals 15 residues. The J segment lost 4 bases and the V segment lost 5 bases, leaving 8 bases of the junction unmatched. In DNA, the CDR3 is TGTGCCAGCAGTCCCGTAGCGGACAGGGCAGATACGCAGTATTTT. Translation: CASSPVADRADTQYF.

This chain's CDR3 is CASSYSGETGEEKLFF. The CDR3 region has the DNA TGTGCCAGCAGTTACTCGGGGGAGACAGGGGAGGAAAAACTGTTTTTT. V and J are TRBV6-5 and TRBJ1-4; TRBD1 matches at 8 bases. The germline gives CDR1 MNHEY, CDR2 SVGAGI. The CDR3 length is 16 residues. V lost 0 bases to trimming and J lost 8 bases; unmatched junction nucleotides: 8.

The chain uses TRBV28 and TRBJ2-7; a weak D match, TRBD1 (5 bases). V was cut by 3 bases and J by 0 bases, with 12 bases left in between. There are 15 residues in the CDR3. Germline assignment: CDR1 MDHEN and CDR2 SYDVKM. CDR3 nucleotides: TGTGCCAGCAGTTTCAGGGATACATACTCCTACGAGCAGTACTTC. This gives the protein CASSFRDTYSYEQYF. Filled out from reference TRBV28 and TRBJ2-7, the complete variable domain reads DVKVTQSSRYLVKRTGEKVFLECVQDMDHENMFWYRQDPGLGLRLIYFSYDVKMKEKGDIPEGYSVSREKKERFSLILESASTNQTSMYLCASSFRDTYSYEQYFGPGTRLTVT.

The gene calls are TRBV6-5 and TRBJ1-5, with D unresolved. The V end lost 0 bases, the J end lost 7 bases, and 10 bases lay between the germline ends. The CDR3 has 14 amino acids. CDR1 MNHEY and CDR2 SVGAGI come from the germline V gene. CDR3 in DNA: TGTGCCAGCAGTTACTCGCGGGTCAACCAGCCCCAGCATTTT. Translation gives CASSYSRVNQPQHF.

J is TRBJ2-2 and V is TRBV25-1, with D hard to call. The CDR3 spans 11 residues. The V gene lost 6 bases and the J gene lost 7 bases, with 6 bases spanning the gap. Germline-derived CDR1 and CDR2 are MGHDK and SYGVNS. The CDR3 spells CASRANGELFF. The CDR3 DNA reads TGTGCCAGCAGAGCAAACGGGGAGCTGTTTTTT.

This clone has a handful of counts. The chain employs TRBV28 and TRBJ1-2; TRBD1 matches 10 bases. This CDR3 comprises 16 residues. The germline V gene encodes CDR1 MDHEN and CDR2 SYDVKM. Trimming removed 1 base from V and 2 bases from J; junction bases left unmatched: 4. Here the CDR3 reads CASSLLGQGLNYGYTF. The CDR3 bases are TGTGCCAGCAGTTTATTGGGACAGGGGTTGAACTATGGCTACACCTTC.

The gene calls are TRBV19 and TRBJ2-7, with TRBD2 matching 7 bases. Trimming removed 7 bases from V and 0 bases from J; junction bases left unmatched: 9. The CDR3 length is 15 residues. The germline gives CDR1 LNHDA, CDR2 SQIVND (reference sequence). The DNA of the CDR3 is TGTGCCAGTACTCCGGGTGGCGGGAGCTCCTACGAGCAGTACTTC. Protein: CASTPGGGSSYEQYF.

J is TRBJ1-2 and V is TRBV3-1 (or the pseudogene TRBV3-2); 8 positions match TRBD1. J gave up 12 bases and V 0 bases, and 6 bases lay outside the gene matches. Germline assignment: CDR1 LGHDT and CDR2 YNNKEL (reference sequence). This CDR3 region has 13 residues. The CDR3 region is CASSQDRQGWHTF. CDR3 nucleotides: TGTGCCAGCAGCCAAGACCGACAGGGGTGGCACACCTTC.

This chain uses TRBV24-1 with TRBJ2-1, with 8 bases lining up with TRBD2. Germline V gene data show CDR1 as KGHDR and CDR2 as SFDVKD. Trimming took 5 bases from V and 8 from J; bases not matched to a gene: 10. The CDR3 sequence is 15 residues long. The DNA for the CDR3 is TGTGCCACCAGTGGGGTAGCGGGATTGGCATATGAGCAGTTCTTC. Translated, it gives CATSGVAGLAYEQFF.

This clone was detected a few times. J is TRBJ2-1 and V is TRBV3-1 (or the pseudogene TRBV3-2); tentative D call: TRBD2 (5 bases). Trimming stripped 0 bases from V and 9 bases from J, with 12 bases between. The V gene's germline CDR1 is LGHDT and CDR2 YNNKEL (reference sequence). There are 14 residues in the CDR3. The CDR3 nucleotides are TGTGCCAGCAGCCAAGAGGGTAGCGTTATTGAGCAGTTCTTC. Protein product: CASSQEGSVIEQFF.

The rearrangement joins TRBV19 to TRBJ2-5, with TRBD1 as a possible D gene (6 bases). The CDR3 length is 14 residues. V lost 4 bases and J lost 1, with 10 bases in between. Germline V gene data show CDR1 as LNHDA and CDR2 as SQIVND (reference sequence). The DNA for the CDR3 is TGTGCCAGTAGTAGCCTGGACAGCCAAGAGACCCAGTACTTC. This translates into CASSSLDSQETQYF.

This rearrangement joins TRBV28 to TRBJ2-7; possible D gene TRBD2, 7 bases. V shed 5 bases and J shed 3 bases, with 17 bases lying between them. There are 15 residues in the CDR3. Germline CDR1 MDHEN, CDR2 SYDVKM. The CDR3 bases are TGTGCCAGCAGTGTAGTGGGAGGGGGATTCTACGAGCAGTACTTC. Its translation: CASSVVGGGFYEQYF.

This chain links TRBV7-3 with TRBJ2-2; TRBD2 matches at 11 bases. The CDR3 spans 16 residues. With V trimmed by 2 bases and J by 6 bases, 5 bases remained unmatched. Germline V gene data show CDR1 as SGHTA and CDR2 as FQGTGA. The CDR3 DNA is TGTGCCAGCAGCTTACTTAGCGGGAGGGCGGCCGGGGAGCTGTTTTTT. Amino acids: CASSLLSGRAAGELFF. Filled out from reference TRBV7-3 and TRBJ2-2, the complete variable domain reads GAGVSQTPSNKVTEKGKYVELRCDPISGHTALYWYRQSLGQGPEFLIYFQGTGAADDSGLPNDRFFAVRPEGSVSTLKIQRTERGDSAVYLCASSLLSGRAAGELFFGEGSRLTVL.

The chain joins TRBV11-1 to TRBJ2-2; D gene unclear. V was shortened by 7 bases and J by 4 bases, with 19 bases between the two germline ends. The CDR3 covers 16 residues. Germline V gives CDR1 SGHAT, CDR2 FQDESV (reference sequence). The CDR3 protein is CASTRDPGWVTGELFF. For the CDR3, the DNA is TGTGCCAGCACCAGAGACCCCGGGTGGGTCACCGGGGAGCTGTTTTTT.

As DNA, the CDR3 is TGCGCCAGCAGCCAGGGGACAGGGGGCTACGGTAAGGACTACGAGCAGTACTTC. Residues: CASSQGTGGYGKDYEQYF. The genes are TRBV4-3 and TRBJ2-7; 12 bases align to TRBD1. The CDR3 runs 18 residues. V lost 3 bases, J lost 3 bases, and 12 bases stayed unmatched. Germline V gene sequence: CDR1 LGHNA, CDR2 YSLEER.

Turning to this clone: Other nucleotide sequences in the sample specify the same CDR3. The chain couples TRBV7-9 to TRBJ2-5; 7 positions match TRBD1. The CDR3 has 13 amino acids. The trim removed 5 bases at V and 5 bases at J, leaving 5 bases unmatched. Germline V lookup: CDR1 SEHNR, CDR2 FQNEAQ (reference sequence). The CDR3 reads CASSLRGMETQYF. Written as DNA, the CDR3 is TGTGCCAGCAGCCTCAGGGGGATGGAGACCCAGTACTTC. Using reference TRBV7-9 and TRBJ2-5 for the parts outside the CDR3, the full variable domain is DTGVSQNPRHKITKRGQNVTFRCDPISEHNRLYWYRQTLGQGPEFLTYFQNEAQLEKSRLLSDRFSAERPKGSFSTLEIQRTEQGDSAMYLCASSLRGMETQYFGPGTRLLVL.

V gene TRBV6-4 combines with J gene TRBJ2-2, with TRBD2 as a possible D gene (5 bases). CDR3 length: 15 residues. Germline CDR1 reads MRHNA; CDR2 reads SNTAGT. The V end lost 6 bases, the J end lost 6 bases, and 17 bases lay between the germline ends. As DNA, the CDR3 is TGTGCCAGCAGAGGTCAGCTAGGAGGTCCCGGGGAGCTGTTTTTT. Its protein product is CASRGQLGGPGELFF.